This TCR beta chain was found in a study of T cell responses to AZD1222 COVID-19 vaccine. Regarding the study as a whole: Only 5 or 6 people who got AZD1222 tested seropositive at baseline.

V was shortened by 6 bases and J by 2 bases, with 13 bases between the two germline ends. Germline-derived CDR1 and CDR2 are GTSNPN and SVGIG (reference sequence). The CDR3 is made up of 13 amino acids. As to this clone: Its antigen is still unknown.

Assay used: immunoSEQ multiplex PCR; TCRdb lists only in-frame clones, some missing. Of more than 50,000 clones listed, roughly 78% are singletons. The TCR was taken from an adult in good health. The sample consisted of peripheral blood, taken on day 0 of MenACWY control vaccination. The chain links TRBV30 to TRBJ1-2; no clear D. DNA for the CDR3: TGTGCCTGCCGGGAAACAGCGAACTATGGCTACACCTTC. It yields the protein CACRETANYGYTF. Full variable domain (outside the CDR3, taken from reference TRBV30 and TRBJ1-2): SQTIHQWPATLVQPVGSPLSLECTVEGTSNPNLYWYRQAAGRGLQLLFYSVGIGQISSEVPQNLSASRPQDRQFILSSKKLLLSDSGFYLCACRETANYGYTFGSGTRLTVV.